These T cell receptor beta chains were read from a single sample in a study of shared clonotypes between healthy human individuals. The repertoire was sequenced with immunoSEQ multiplex PCR; TCRdb's copy has only in-frame clones and lacks some. The sample records about half a million clones, 75% to 85% being singletons. The sequencing sample was made of PBMCs. All receptors come from a woman between 40 and 50 years old in good health. Some clones in this sample may be carry-over from other donors' samples. Each CDR3 is given with its conserved first and last residue. The order of the fields is clone size, V gene, D gene, J gene, CDR3 length, CDR3 DNA, CDR3 protein. A D gene is named only where the DNA matches it firmly. Some rows have no size entry. The others give once, few or many, or a class for an expanded clone.

clone size: -
V gene: TRBV28
D gene: TRBD1
J gene: TRBJ2-6
CDR3 length: 17
CDR3 DNA: TGTGCCAGCAGTTTACCAAAGACAGGGGTCGGGGCCAACGTCCTGACTTTC
CDR3 protein: CASSLPKTGVGANVLTF

clone size: -
V gene: TRBV10-1
D gene: TRBD1
J gene: TRBJ1-4
CDR3 length: 15
CDR3 DNA: TGCGCCAGCAGTGAATCCAGGACAGGGTCTGAAAAACTGTTTTTT
CDR3 protein: CASSESRTGSEKLFF

clone size: -
V gene: TRBV4-2
D gene: -
J gene: TRBJ2-1
CDR3 length: 16
CDR3 DNA: TGTGCCAGCAGCCAAGAGCGGGCAGGGTTAGACAATGAGCAGTTCTTC
CDR3 protein: CASSQERAGLDNEQFF

clone size: -
V gene: TRBV29-1
D gene: TRBD1
J gene: TRBJ2-1
CDR3 length: 20
CDR3 DNA: TGCAGCGTGGGGATTGGTTCTCTCCGGGACAGGGACCATTTCTACAATGAGCAGTTCTTC
CDR3 protein: CSVGIGSLRDRDHFYNEQFF

clone size: -
V gene: TRBV28
D gene: -
J gene: TRBJ1-3
CDR3 length: 16
CDR3 DNA: TGTGCCAGCAGTTTGTCGACGCTGAGCTCTGGAAACACCATATATTTT
CDR3 protein: CASSLSTLSSGNTIYF

clone size: -
V gene: TRBV7-2
D gene: -
J gene: TRBJ2-7
CDR3 length: 17
CDR3 DNA: TGTGCCAGCAGCTTAGCTGTACACGGGATCCCGCCCTACGAGCAGTACTTC
CDR3 protein: CASSLAVHGIPPYEQYF

clone size: -
V gene: TRBV28
D gene: -
J gene: TRBJ2-1
CDR3 length: 15
CDR3 DNA: TGTGCCAGCAGGCCGTTTTGGGCTATAGTGAATGAGCAGTTCTTC
CDR3 protein: CASRPFWAIVNEQFF

clone size: -
V gene: TRBV7-2
D gene: -
J gene: TRBJ2-1
CDR3 length: 16
CDR3 DNA: TGTGCCAGCAGCTCCCAGGCAGGGTCCCCTTACAATGAGCAGTTCTTC
CDR3 protein: CASSSQAGSPYNEQFF

clone size: -
V gene: TRBV7-9
D gene: TRBD2
J gene: TRBJ2-5
CDR3 length: 14
CDR3 DNA: TGTGCCAGCAGCCCGGGACTAGCGGGAGAGACCCAGTACTTC
CDR3 protein: CASSPGLAGETQYF

clone size: few
V gene: TRBV19
D gene: TRBD1
J gene: TRBJ2-7
CDR3 length: 14
CDR3 DNA: TGTGCCAGTAGTATAACAGGGGAAACCTACGAGCAGTACTTC
CDR3 protein: CASSITGETYEQYF

clone size: -
V gene: TRBV6-6
D gene: TRBD1
J gene: TRBJ2-7
CDR3 length: 14
CDR3 DNA: TGTGCCAGCAGTTACGGGCAGGGGGTCTACGAGCAGTACTTC
CDR3 protein: CASSYGQGVYEQYF

clone size: -
V gene: TRBV7-9
D gene: TRBD1
J gene: TRBJ1-2
CDR3 length: 13
CDR3 DNA: TGTGCCAGCAGCTCAGGACAGGGGGATGGCTACACCTTC
CDR3 protein: CASSSGQGDGYTF

clone size: -
V gene: TRBV19
D gene: TRBD2
J gene: TRBJ2-2
CDR3 length: 13
CDR3 DNA: TGTGCCAGTAGGCGGGAGACTAGCGGGGAGCTGTTTTTT
CDR3 protein: CASRRETSGELFF

clone size: -
V gene: TRBV4-3
D gene: TRBD2
J gene: TRBJ2-3
CDR3 length: 15
CDR3 DNA: TGCGCCAGCAGCACCAGCGGGAGGGTTTGGGATACGCAGTATTTT
CDR3 protein: CASSTSGRVWDTQYF

clone size: -
V gene: TRBV5-1
D gene: -
J gene: TRBJ1-1
CDR3 length: 13
CDR3 DNA: TGCGCCAGCAGCACGACACCGAACACTGAAGCTTTCTTT
CDR3 protein: CASSTTPNTEAFF

clone size: -
V gene: TRBV2
D gene: TRBD2
J gene: TRBJ2-1
CDR3 length: 16
CDR3 DNA: TGTGCCAGCAGACTGCCTAGCGGGAGGAGGTACAATGAGCAGTTCTTC
CDR3 protein: CASRLPSGRRYNEQFF

clone size: -
V gene: TRBV28
D gene: -
J gene: TRBJ1-1
CDR3 length: 15
CDR3 DNA: TGTGCCAGCAGTTTGGGGGGGGCCTTGAACACTGAAGCTTTCTTT
CDR3 protein: CASSLGGALNTEAFF

clone size: -
V gene: TRBV2
D gene: -
J gene: TRBJ1-1
CDR3 length: 13
CDR3 DNA: TGTGCCAGCAGTGTTCAACTGAACACTGAAGCTTTCTTT
CDR3 protein: CASSVQLNTEAFF

clone size: -
V gene: TRBV2
D gene: TRBD2
J gene: TRBJ2-1
CDR3 length: 15
CDR3 DNA: TGTGCCAGCAGTGAAAGGCTAGCGGGAGGCAATGAGCAGTTCTTC
CDR3 protein: CASSERLAGGNEQFF

clone size: few
V gene: TRBV5-4
D gene: -
J gene: TRBJ1-4
CDR3 length: 12
CDR3 DNA: TGTGCCAGCAGTTACACCAATGAAAAACTGTTTTTT
CDR3 protein: CASSYTNEKLFF

clone size: -
V gene: TRBV27
D gene: TRBD1
J gene: TRBJ1-6
CDR3 length: 16
CDR3 DNA: TGTGCCAGCAGCTTGGGACAGGGCCTGGAAAATTCACCCCTCCACTTT
CDR3 protein: CASSLGQGLENSPLHF

clone size: once
V gene: TRBV2
D gene: TRBD1
J gene: TRBJ1-2
CDR3 length: 13
CDR3 DNA: TGTGCCAGCAGCAACCAGGGGGCGAGTGGCTACACCTTC
CDR3 protein: CASSNQGASGYTF

clone size: -
V gene: TRBV29-1
D gene: TRBD1
J gene: TRBJ1-1
CDR3 length: 16
CDR3 DNA: TGCAGCGTTGGGAGAAGGACAGGGGCCAAGAACACTGAAGCTTTCTTT
CDR3 protein: CSVGRRTGAKNTEAFF

clone size: -
V gene: TRBV5-6
D gene: -
J gene: TRBJ2-5
CDR3 length: 14
CDR3 DNA: TGTGCCAGCACCATGGCGGGGGCGTGGGAGACCCAGTACTTC
CDR3 protein: CASTMAGAWETQYF

clone size: -
V gene: TRBV18
D gene: TRBD2
J gene: TRBJ2-1
CDR3 length: 16
CDR3 DNA: TGTGCCAGCTCACCCCCGGGACTAGCGGGAGGGTTTGAGCAGTTCTTC
CDR3 protein: CASSPPGLAGGFEQFF

clone size: once
V gene: TRBV11-2
D gene: TRBD1
J gene: TRBJ2-2
CDR3 length: 16
CDR3 DNA: TGTGCCAGCAGCTTAGGCGGACAGGGACGAACCGGGGAGCTGTTTTTT
CDR3 protein: CASSLGGQGRTGELFF

clone size: few
V gene: TRBV19
D gene: TRBD2
J gene: TRBJ2-7
CDR3 length: 15
CDR3 DNA: TGTGCCAGTAGTATGCAAGCGGGAGTATTCTACGAGCAGTACTTC
CDR3 protein: CASSMQAGVFYEQYF

clone size: -
V gene: TRBV25-1
D gene: -
J gene: TRBJ1-3
CDR3 length: 15
CDR3 DNA: TGTGCCAGCAGCCCGGGACTTGGGGTTGGAAACACCATATATTTT
CDR3 protein: CASSPGLGVGNTIYF

clone size: -
V gene: TRBV5-1
D gene: TRBD2
J gene: TRBJ2-2
CDR3 length: 16
CDR3 DNA: TGCGCCAGCGGCGGCGGACTAGCGGAGAACACCGGGGAGCTGTTTTTT
CDR3 protein: CASGGGLAENTGELFF

clone size: -
V gene: TRBV9
D gene: TRBD2
J gene: TRBJ2-2
CDR3 length: 19
CDR3 DNA: TGTGCCAGCAGCGCCATCCTGCAGCGGGAGGGCCTAGACACCGGGGAGCTGTTTTTT
CDR3 protein: CASSAILQREGLDTGELFF

clone size: -
V gene: TRBV25-1
D gene: TRBD1
J gene: TRBJ2-5
CDR3 length: 14
CDR3 DNA: TGTGCCAGCAGTGCTCCCAGGGGGCACGAGACCCAGTACTTC
CDR3 protein: CASSAPRGHETQYF

clone size: -
V gene: TRBV28
D gene: -
J gene: TRBJ2-2
CDR3 length: 16
CDR3 DNA: TGTGCCAGCAGTTTACCGGACATATCGAACACCGGGGAGCTGTTTTTT
CDR3 protein: CASSLPDISNTGELFF

clone size: few
V gene: TRBV28
D gene: TRBD1
J gene: TRBJ2-7
CDR3 length: 15
CDR3 DNA: TGTGCCACCAGGGATCGGACAGGGTTCGTCAACGAGCAGTACTTC
CDR3 protein: CATRDRTGFVNEQYF

clone size: -
V gene: TRBV11-2
D gene: -
J gene: TRBJ1-2
CDR3 length: 13
CDR3 DNA: TGTGCCAGCAGCGCCCCAATTAAAGGGAGCTACACCTTC
CDR3 protein: CASSAPIKGSYTF

clone size: -
V gene: TRBV2
D gene: -
J gene: TRBJ1-1
CDR3 length: 15
CDR3 DNA: TGTGCCAGCAGTGACCAGGGTACGATGAACACTGAAGCTTTCTTT
CDR3 protein: CASSDQGTMNTEAFF

clone size: -
V gene: TRBV11-3
D gene: -
J gene: TRBJ2-1
CDR3 length: 18
CDR3 DNA: TGTGCCAGCAGCTTAAATGTCGGTCTGGGATTGATCTACAATGAGCAGTTCTTC
CDR3 protein: CASSLNVGLGLIYNEQFF

clone size: -
V gene: TRBV11-2
D gene: -
J gene: TRBJ1-2
CDR3 length: 13
CDR3 DNA: TGTGCCAGCAGCTTTGGAGCCAACTATGGCTACACCTTC
CDR3 protein: CASSFGANYGYTF

clone size: -
V gene: TRBV5-1
D gene: -
J gene: TRBJ1-1
CDR3 length: 14
CDR3 DNA: TGCGCCAGCAGCGGACTGGGGCAGAACACTGAAGCTTTCTTT
CDR3 protein: CASSGLGQNTEAFF

clone size: -
V gene: TRBV2
D gene: TRBD1
J gene: TRBJ1-2
CDR3 length: 13
CDR3 DNA: TGTGCCAGCAGTGGACAGGGGTTTGGTGGCTACACCTTC
CDR3 protein: CASSGQGFGGYTF

clone size: -
V gene: TRBV10-3
D gene: -
J gene: TRBJ1-1
CDR3 length: 13
CDR3 DNA: TGTGCCATCAGTACGACAGGGAACACTGAAGCTTTCTTT
CDR3 protein: CAISTTGNTEAFF

clone size: -
V gene: TRBV5-8
D gene: TRBD1
J gene: TRBJ1-4
CDR3 length: 16
CDR3 DNA: TGTGCCAGCAGCTACGCGCCGGGACAGAGGTCGGGAAAACTGTTTTTT
CDR3 protein: CASSYAPGQRSGKLFF

clone size: -
V gene: TRBV5-4
D gene: TRBD1
J gene: TRBJ1-2
CDR3 length: 16
CDR3 DNA: TGTGCCAGCAGCGGGTTACAGGGGGCGGCTGGCTATGGCTACACCTTC
CDR3 protein: CASSGLQGAAGYGYTF

clone size: -
V gene: TRBV5-4
D gene: -
J gene: TRBJ2-3
CDR3 length: 14
CDR3 DNA: TGTGCCAGCAGCGGGGCAGGGCCCACAGATACGCAGTATTTT
CDR3 protein: CASSGAGPTDTQYF

clone size: -
V gene: TRBV7-2
D gene: TRBD2
J gene: TRBJ2-5
CDR3 length: 14
CDR3 DNA: TGTGCCAGCAGCTTAGCGCCGGGAGGAGAGACCCAGTACTTC
CDR3 protein: CASSLAPGGETQYF

clone size: -
V gene: TRBV15
D gene: -
J gene: TRBJ2-1
CDR3 length: 15
CDR3 DNA: TGTGCCACCAGCAGAGTGGGCGACATCTACAATGAGCAGTTCTTC
CDR3 protein: CATSRVGDIYNEQFF

clone size: few
V gene: TRBV27
D gene: -
J gene: TRBJ2-1
CDR3 length: 16
CDR3 DNA: TGTGCCAGCAGTCCCTTGGGCGGGGTGCCCTTTAATGAGCAGTTCTTC
CDR3 protein: CASSPLGGVPFNEQFF

clone size: -
V gene: TRBV18
D gene: -
J gene: TRBJ2-6
CDR3 length: 16
CDR3 DNA: TGTGCCAGCTCACCCGTTGGAAGCTCTGGGGCCAACGTCCTGACTTTC
CDR3 protein: CASSPVGSSGANVLTF

clone size: -
V gene: TRBV6-1
D gene: -
J gene: TRBJ2-5
CDR3 length: 13
CDR3 DNA: TGTGCCAGCACCGATACCCGGGGAGAGACCCAGTACTTC
CDR3 protein: CASTDTRGETQYF